This T cell receptor beta chain was sequenced during a study of blood T cell repertoires in COVID-19. Across the study: Sources were T cells, B-cell-depleted T cells, or PBMCs; the material itself was cDNA or gDNA.

Methods used by the authors: The assay estimated nucleated cells by amplifying reference gene primers. Sequenced by immunoSEQ multiplex PCR; TCRdb stores in-frame clones only, minus some. From that table come the V and J calls and clone size; the DNA was used to work out D and trimming. The table includes about 290,000 clones, approximately 90% detected once. The specimen was peripheral blood. This sequence originates from a man between 35 and 55 years old with acute or convalescent COVID-19.

The CDR3 region is CATSRQQTGQGDTEAFF. The CDR3 DNA reads TGTGCCACCAGCAGACAGCAGACGGGACAGGGCGACACTGAAGCTTTCTTT. The gene calls are TRBV15 and TRBJ1-1; 9 bases fit TRBD1. The junction had 10 bases not matched to a gene; V was cut back by 2 bases and J by 3 bases. CDR3 length: 17 residues. Germline lookup yields CDR1 LNHNV and CDR2 YYDKDF (reference sequence).